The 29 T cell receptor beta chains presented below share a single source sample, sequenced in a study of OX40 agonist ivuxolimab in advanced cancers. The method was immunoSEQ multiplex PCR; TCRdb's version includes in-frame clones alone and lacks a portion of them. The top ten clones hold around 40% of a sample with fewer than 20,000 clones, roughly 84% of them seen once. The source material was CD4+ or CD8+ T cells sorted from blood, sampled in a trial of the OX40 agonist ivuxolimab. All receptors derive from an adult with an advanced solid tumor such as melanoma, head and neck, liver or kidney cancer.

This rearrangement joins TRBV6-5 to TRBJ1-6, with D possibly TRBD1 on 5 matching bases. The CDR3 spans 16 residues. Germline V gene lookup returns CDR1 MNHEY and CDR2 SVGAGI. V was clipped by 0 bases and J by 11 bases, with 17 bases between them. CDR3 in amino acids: CASSYSLGDGPTPLHF. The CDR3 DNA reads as TGTGCCAGCAGTTACTCGTTAGGGGACGGACCCACACCCCTCCACTTT.

The CDR3 region has the DNA TGTGCCAGTACCTTGTCTTCTAACGGGGAGCTGTTTTTT. This sequence encodes CASTLSSNGELFF. J is TRBJ2-2 and V is TRBV19; D ambiguous. The V and J ends lost 7 bases and 7 bases respectively, with 13 bases between them. CDR3 length: 13 residues. The V gene's germline CDR1 is LNHDA and CDR2 SQIVND (reference sequence). Supplemented by reference TRBV19 and TRBJ2-2, the full variable domain reads DGGITQSPKYLFRKEGQNVTLSCEQNLNHDAMYWYRQDPGQGLRLIYYSQIVNDFQKGDIAEGYSVSREKKESFPLTVTSAQKNPTAFYLCASTLSSNGELFFGEGSRLTVL.

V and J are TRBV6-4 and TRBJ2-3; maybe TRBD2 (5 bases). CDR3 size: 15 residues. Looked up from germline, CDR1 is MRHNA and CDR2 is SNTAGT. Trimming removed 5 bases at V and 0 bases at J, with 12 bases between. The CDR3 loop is CASSMRVGSTDTQYF. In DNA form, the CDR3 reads TGTGCCAGCAGTATGCGGGTTGGTAGCACAGATACGCAGTATTTT.

DNA for the CDR3: TGCGCCAGCAGCCTCTTGGGGGCGGCCCGAGGCACTGAAGCTTTCTTT. Its protein product is CASSLLGAARGTEAFF. The rearrangement joins TRBV4-3 to TRBJ1-1; D is perhaps TRBD1 (6 bases). Germline V lookup: CDR1 LGHNA, CDR2 YSLEER. Between the trimmed V and J ends, which lost 4 bases and 4 bases, there was a span of 19 bases. This CDR3 comprises 16 residues.

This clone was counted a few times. Written as DNA, the CDR3 is TGCAGTGCTAGAATCGGATACGAGCAGTACTTC. Translated: CSARIGYEQYF. The chain uses TRBV20-1 and TRBJ2-7; D gene uncertain. Looked up from germline, CDR1 is DFQATT and CDR2 is SNEGSKA (reference sequence). This CDR3 has 11 residues. Trimming pared 2 bases from V and 4 bases from J, leaving 6 bases between.

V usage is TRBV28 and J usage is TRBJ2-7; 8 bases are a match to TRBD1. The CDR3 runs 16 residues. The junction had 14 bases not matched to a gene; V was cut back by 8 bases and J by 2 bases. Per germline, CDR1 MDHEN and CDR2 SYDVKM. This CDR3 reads CASRPDQTGVPYEQYF. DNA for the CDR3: TGTGCCAGCCGACCGGACCAGACAGGGGTCCCCTACGAGCAGTACTTC.

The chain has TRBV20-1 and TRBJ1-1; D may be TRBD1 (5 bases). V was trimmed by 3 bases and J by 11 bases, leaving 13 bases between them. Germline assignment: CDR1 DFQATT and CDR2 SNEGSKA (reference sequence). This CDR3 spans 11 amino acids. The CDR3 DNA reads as TGCAGTGCTAGGGGAGACAGTGAGGCTTTCTTT. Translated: CSARGDSEAFF.

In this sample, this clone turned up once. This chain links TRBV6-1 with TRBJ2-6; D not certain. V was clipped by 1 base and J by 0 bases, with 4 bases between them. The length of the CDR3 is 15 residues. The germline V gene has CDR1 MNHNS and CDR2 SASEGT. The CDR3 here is CASSEDNSGANVLTF. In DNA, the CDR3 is TGTGCCAGCAGTGAAGACAACTCTGGGGCCAACGTCCTGACTTTC.

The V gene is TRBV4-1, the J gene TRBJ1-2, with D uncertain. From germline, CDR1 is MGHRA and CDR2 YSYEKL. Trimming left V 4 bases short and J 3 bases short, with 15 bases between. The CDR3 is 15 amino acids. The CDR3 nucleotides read TGCGCCAGCAGCCCCCAGGAAGTTTTTGACTATGGCTACACCTTC. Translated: CASSPQEVFDYGYTF.

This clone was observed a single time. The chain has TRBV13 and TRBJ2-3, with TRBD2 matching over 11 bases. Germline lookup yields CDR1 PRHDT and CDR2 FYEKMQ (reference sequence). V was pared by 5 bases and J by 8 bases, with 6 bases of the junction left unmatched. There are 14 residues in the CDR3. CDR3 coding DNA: TGTGCCAGCAGCAGCTTAGCGGGGGGGCGTACGCAGTATTTT. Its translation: CASSSLAGGRTQYF.

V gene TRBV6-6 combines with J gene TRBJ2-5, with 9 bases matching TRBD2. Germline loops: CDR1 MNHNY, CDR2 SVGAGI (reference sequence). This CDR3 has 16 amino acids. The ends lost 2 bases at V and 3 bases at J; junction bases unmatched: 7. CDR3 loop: CASSYTTSGGKETQYF. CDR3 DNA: TGTGCCAGCAGTTACACCACGAGCGGGGGGAAAGAGACCCAGTACTTC.

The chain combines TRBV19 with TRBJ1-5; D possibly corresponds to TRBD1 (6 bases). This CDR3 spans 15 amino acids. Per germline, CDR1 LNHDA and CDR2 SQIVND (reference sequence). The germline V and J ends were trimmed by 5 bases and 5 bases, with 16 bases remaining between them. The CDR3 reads CASSPGTFLDQPQHF. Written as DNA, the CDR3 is TGTGCCAGTAGTCCAGGGACATTTTTAGATCAGCCCCAGCATTTT.

In nucleotides, the CDR3 is TGTGCCAGCAGCGTAGACAGGTCCCATGAGCAGTTCTTC. Translating gives CASSVDRSHEQFF. This rearrangement joins TRBV9 to TRBJ2-1; possible D gene TRBD1, 5 bases. This CDR3 spans 13 amino acids. Germline V lookup: CDR1 SGDLS, CDR2 YYNGEE. V was shortened by 0 bases and J by 8 bases, with 9 bases between the two germline ends.

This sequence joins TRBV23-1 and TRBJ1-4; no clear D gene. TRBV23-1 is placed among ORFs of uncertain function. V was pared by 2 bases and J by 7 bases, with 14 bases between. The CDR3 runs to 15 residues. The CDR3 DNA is TGCGCCAGCAGTCAACCTAAGGGCGCCCCTGAAAAACTGTTTTTT. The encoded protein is CASSQPKGAPEKLFF.

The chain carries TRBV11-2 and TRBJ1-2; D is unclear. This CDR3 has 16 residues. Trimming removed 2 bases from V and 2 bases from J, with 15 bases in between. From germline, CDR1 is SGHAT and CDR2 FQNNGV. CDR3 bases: TGTGCCAGCAGCTTACTCGTCAGCGTCTCGAACTATGGCTACACCTTC. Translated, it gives CASSLLVSVSNYGYTF.

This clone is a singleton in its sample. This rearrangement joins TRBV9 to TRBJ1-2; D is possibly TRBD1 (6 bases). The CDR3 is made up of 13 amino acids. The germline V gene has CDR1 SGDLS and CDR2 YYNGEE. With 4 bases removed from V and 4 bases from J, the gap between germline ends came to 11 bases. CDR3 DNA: TGTGCCAGCAGCTATGGACAGCGCTATGGCTACACCTTC. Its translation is CASSYGQRYGYTF.

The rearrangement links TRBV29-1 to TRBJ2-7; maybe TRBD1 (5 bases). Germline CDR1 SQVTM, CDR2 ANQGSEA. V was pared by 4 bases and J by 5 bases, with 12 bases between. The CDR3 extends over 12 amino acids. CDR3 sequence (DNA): TGCAGCGTTGGGGCAGGGCTGGACGAGCAGTACTTC. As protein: CSVGAGLDEQYF.

CDR3 in amino acids: CASQLGPVSTDTQYF. CDR3 nucleotide sequence: TGTGCCAGCCAACTTGGGCCGGTTAGCACAGATACGCAGTATTTT. V is TRBV6-6 and J is TRBJ2-3; D uncertain. CDR1 is MNHNY and CDR2 is SVGAGI in the germline V gene (reference sequence). CDR3 length: 15 amino acids. The germline V and J ends were trimmed by 8 bases and 0 bases, with 15 bases remaining between them.

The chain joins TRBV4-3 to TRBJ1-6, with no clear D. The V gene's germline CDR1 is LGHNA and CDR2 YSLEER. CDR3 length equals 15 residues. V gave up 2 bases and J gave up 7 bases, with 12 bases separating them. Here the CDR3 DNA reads TGCGCCAGCAGCCAATACAGCACCAAAAATTCACCCCTCCACTTT. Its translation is CASSQYSTKNSPLHF.

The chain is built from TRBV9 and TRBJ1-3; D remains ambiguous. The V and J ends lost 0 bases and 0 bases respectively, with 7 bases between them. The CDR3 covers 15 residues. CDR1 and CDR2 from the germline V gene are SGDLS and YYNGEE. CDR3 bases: TGTGCCAGCAGCGTAGTAGCTGGCTCTGGAAACACCATATATTTT. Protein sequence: CASSVVAGSGNTIYF.

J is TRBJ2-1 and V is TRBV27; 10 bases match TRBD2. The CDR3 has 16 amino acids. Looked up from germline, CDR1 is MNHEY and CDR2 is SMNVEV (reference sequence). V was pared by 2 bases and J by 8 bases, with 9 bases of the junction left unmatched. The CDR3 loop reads CASSLRLAGGIDEQFF. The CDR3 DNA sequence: TGTGCCAGCAGTTTACGGTTAGCGGGGGGAATCGATGAGCAGTTCTTC.

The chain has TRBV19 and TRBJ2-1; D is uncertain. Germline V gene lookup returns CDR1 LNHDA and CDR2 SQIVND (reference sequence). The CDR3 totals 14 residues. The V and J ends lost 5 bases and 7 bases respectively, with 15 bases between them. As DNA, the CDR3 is TGTGCCAGTAGTTCCGCGTCCTCAGGTAATGAGCAGTTCTTC. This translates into CASSSASSGNEQFF.

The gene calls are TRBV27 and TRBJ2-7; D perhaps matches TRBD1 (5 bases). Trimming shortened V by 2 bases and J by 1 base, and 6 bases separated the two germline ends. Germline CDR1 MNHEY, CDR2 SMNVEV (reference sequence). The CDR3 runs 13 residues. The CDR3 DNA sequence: TGTGCCAGCAGTTTAAAGGGGTCCTACGAGCAGTACTTC. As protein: CASSLKGSYEQYF.

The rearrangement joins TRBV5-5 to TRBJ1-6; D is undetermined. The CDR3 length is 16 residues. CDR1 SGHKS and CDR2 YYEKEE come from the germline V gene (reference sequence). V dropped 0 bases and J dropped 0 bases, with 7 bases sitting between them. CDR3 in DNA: TGTGCCAGCAGCTTGGTTGCGAGCTCCTATAATTCACCCCTCCACTTT. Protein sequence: CASSLVASSYNSPLHF.

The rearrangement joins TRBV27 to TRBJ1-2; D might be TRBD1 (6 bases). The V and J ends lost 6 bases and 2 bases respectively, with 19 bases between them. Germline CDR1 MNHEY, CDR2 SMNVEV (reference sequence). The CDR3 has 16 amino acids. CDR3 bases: TGTGCCAGCAGGGAGACAGGAGGCCCCTACAACTATGGCTACACCTTC. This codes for CASRETGGPYNYGYTF.

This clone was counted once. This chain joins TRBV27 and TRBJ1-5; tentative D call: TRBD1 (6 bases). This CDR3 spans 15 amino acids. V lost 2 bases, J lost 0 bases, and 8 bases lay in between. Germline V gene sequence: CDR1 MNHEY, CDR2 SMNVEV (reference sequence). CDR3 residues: CASSLTGYSNQPQHF. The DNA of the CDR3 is TGTGCCAGCAGTTTAACAGGGTATAGCAATCAGCCCCAGCATTTT.

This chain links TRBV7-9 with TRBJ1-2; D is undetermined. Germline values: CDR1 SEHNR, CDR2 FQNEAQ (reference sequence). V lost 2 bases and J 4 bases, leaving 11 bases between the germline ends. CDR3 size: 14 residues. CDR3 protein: CASSLSGGSYGYTF. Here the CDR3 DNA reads TGTGCCAGCAGCTTATCTGGAGGTTCCTATGGCTACACCTTC.

CDR3 region: CASSPGGYTEAFF. CDR3 sequence (DNA): TGTGCCAGCAGCCCAGGCGGTTACACTGAAGCTTTCTTT. V gene TRBV14 combines with J gene TRBJ1-1; the D is unclear. This CDR3 region has 13 residues. In germline, CDR1 is SGHDN, CDR2 FVKESK. Trimming shortened V by 4 bases and J by 3 bases, and 9 bases separated the two germline ends.

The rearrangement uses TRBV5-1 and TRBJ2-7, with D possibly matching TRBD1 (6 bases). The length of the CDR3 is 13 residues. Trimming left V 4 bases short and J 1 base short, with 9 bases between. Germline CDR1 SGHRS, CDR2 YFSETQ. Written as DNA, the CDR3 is TGCGCCAGCAGCGCGGACAGTTCCTACGAGCAGTACTTC. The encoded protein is CASSADSSYEQYF.